What follows are 14 T cell receptor beta chains derived from one specimen sequenced in a study of control samples from healthy donors and cancer patients. Assay used: immunoSEQ multiplex PCR; TCRdb lists only in-frame clones, some missing. The sample lists 130,000 to 150,000 clones; around 94% were seen once. The source material was PBMCs. Receptors originate from a man aged 60 to 75 with colorectal cancer.

The V call is TRBV25-1, the J call TRBJ2-3, with D hard to call. Trimming pared 3 bases from V and 2 bases from J, leaving 6 bases between. Germline-derived CDR1 and CDR2 are MGHDK and SYGVNS. The CDR3 contains 13 residues. In DNA form, the CDR3 reads TGTGCCAGCAGTGAGGCTCCCACAGATACGCAGTATTTT. Residues: CASSEAPTDTQYF.

The genes are TRBV6-2 or TRBV6-3 and TRBJ2-5; 9 nucleotides align to TRBD1. The ends lost 2 bases at V and 0 bases at J; junction bases unmatched: 4. The CDR3 runs 16 residues. Per the germline V gene, CDR1 is MNHEY and CDR2 is SVGEGT. CDR3 in amino acids: CASSYAGQGYQETQYF. DNA of the CDR3: TGTGCCAGCAGTTACGCGGGACAGGGCTACCAAGAGACCCAGTACTTC.

The chain employs TRBV6-4 and TRBJ1-1; D is unclear. V gave up 1 base and J gave up 5 bases, with 11 bases separating them. The CDR3 is made up of 14 amino acids. Germline lookup yields CDR1 MRHNA and CDR2 SNTAGT. The CDR3 DNA reads TGTGCCAGCAGTGACTTTGAAGGGCGAACTGAAGCTTTCTTT. It codes for CASSDFEGRTEAFF.

V and J are TRBV9 and TRBJ1-1; D is possibly TRBD1 (6 bases). The CDR3 totals 18 residues. V was trimmed by 0 bases and J by 0 bases, leaving 18 bases between them. Germline V CDR1 and CDR2: SGDLS, YYNGEE. Here the CDR3 DNA reads TGTGCCAGCAGCGTAGCGACCGGGACATCTCTTATGAACACTGAAGCTTTCTTT. This encodes CASSVATGTSLMNTEAFF.

In the case of this clone: The same CDR3 can be traced to other DNA sequences in this sample. The gene calls are TRBV7-9 and TRBJ2-7; D is unclear. CDR1 is SEHNR, CDR2 FQNEAQ, per germline (reference sequence). Trimming removed 1 base from V and 2 bases from J, with 6 bases in between. The CDR3 is made up of 13 amino acids. DNA of the CDR3: TGTGCCAGCAGCTTAGACGGCCCCTACGAGCAGTACTTC. It specifies CASSLDGPYEQYF. Full variable domain (remainder filled in from reference TRBV7-9 and TRBJ2-7): DTGVSQNPRHKITKRGQNVTFRCDPISEHNRLYWYRQTLGQGPEFLTYFQNEAQLEKSRLLSDRFSAERPKGSFSTLEIQRTEQGDSAMYLCASSLDGPYEQYFGPGTRLTVT.

This clone occurred once. The genes are TRBV10-3 and TRBJ2-7; the match to TRBD2 covers 11 bases. Per germline, CDR1 ENHRY and CDR2 SYGVKD. The length of the CDR3 is 16 residues. The junction had 8 bases not matched to a gene; V was cut back by 7 bases and J by 0 bases. The CDR3 protein is CAIMASGGPSSYEQYF. The CDR3 DNA follows: TGTGCCATCATGGCTAGCGGGGGGCCGAGCTCCTACGAGCAGTACTTC.

J is TRBJ2-2 and V is TRBV6-2 or TRBV6-3; D unresolved. The V end was cut by 2 bases, the J end by 3 bases, with 7 bases between. From germline, CDR1 is MNHEY and CDR2 SVGEGT. This CDR3 region has 14 residues. CDR3 sequence reads: CASSYDGYTGELFF. The DNA for the CDR3 is TGTGCCAGCAGTTACGATGGTTACACCGGGGAGCTGTTTTTT.

The gene calls are TRBV10-3 and TRBJ1-1; D is perhaps TRBD1 (5 bases). Germline V gives CDR1 ENHRY, CDR2 SYGVKD. CDR3 size: 14 residues. Trimming removed 6 bases at V and 5 bases at J, with 16 bases between. CDR3 amino acids: CAISVGTGGTEAFF. The CDR3 nucleotides are TGTGCCATCAGCGTCGGGACTGGGGGGACTGAAGCTTTCTTT.

The chain has TRBV4-3 and TRBJ1-2, with D perhaps TRBD1 (5 bases). Germline V gene data show CDR1 as LGHNA and CDR2 as YSLEER. The CDR3 length is 16 residues. V lost 0 bases and J lost 9, with 20 bases in between. Here the CDR3 DNA reads TGCGCCAGCAGCCAAGAGGTTCCTGAGAGACGGGGGAGCTACACCTTC. It encodes CASSQEVPERRGSYTF.

The chain joins TRBV7-2 to TRBJ2-3; 7 bases line up with TRBD2. Germline V lookup: CDR1 SGHTA, CDR2 FQGNSA. J lost 8 bases, V lost 2 bases, and 10 bases had no gene match. The CDR3 sequence is 15 residues long. CDR3 coding DNA: TGTGCCAGCAGCTTAAAGGCTAGCGGCCAGACTACGCAGTATTTT. It encodes CASSLKASGQTTQYF.

V usage is TRBV30 and J usage is TRBJ1-2, with unresolved D. Trimming removed 0 bases at V and 6 bases at J, with 20 bases between. The germline V gene has CDR1 GTSNPN and CDR2 SVGIG (reference sequence). This CDR3 has 16 residues. This CDR3 reads CAWSVASGLGLHGYTF. The CDR3 region has the DNA TGTGCCTGGAGTGTCGCATCAGGTCTGGGTCTGCATGGCTACACCTTC.

This clone appeared a few times. J is TRBJ1-5 and V is TRBV2, with D perhaps TRBD1 (5 bases). V lost 4 bases to trimming and J lost 5 bases, with 12 bases between them. The CDR3 sequence is 14 residues long. Germline CDR1 SNHLY, CDR2 FYNNEI. The CDR3 DNA is TGTGCCAGCAGTGTGGAGGGAGGGGATCAGCCCCAGCATTTT. Its protein product is CASSVEGGDQPQHF. Variable domain in full (rest from reference TRBV2 and TRBJ1-5): EPEVTQTPSHQVTQMGQEVILRCVPISNHLYFYWYRQILGQKVEFLVSFYNNEISEKSEIFDDQFSVERPDGSNFTLKIRSTKLEDSAMYFCASSVEGGDQPQHFGDGTRLSIL.

This clone was seen only once. The V and J genes are TRBV6-6 and TRBJ2-1, with TRBD2 matching over 9 bases. This CDR3 region has 15 residues. Per germline, CDR1 MNHNY and CDR2 SVGAGI (reference sequence). Trimming took 4 bases from V and 6 from J; bases not matched to a gene: 7. Here the CDR3 reads CASSSKRGAFNEQFF. The CDR3 DNA reads as TGTGCCAGCAGTTCTAAGCGGGGGGCTTTCAATGAGCAGTTCTTC.

This clone is a singleton in its sample. V gene TRBV9 combines with J gene TRBJ2-7; D is uncertain. There are 15 residues in the CDR3. Germline V lookup: CDR1 SGDLS, CDR2 YYNGEE. Trimming cost V 0 bases and J 6 bases, with 16 bases left between them. The chain's CDR3 is CASSVAGVAQVEQYF. CDR3 DNA sequence: TGTGCCAGCAGCGTAGCAGGAGTCGCGCAGGTCGAGCAGTACTTC.